This T cell receptor (beta chain) was obtained from a study of OX40 agonist ivuxolimab in advanced cancers. Background on the whole study: Ivuxolimab was an agonistic, fully human IgG2 monoclonal antibody directed against OX40 (CD134), a costimulatory receptor. Intravenous ivuxolimab was administered to patients every 2 weeks at six dose levels: 0.01, 0.1, 0.3, 1.5, 3 and 10 mg/kg. Among the 52 dose-escalation patients, roughly 20 had hepatocellular carcinoma, about 15 melanoma, 9 renal cell carcinoma and 9 head and neck cancer. A male proportion of about 79% and a mean age of approximately 62 years, ranging from roughly 23 to 79, were recorded for the dose-escalation cohort. Prior anti-PD-1, anti-PD-L1 or anti-CTLA-4 therapy was permitted, and checkpoint inhibitors had been received by about 36% of dose-escalation patients. Partial responses were achieved by three dose-escalation patients, of whom one had hepatocellular carcinoma and two had cutaneous melanoma. The purpose of peripheral TCRbeta sequencing was to test whether ivuxolimab changed TCR sequence diversity and led to clonal T-cell expansion. The paper describes the monotherapy dose-escalation part (N of about 55 patients) of the phase I trial of ivuxolimab.

What the work shows at the level of the full study, not this receptor alone: After ivuxolimab, expanded clones were on average more numerous among CD8+ T cells than among CD4+ T cells. At doses of 0.1 to 3.0 mg/kg, clonal expansion of both CD4+ and CD8+ T cells in blood was seen between baseline and week 6. The antigen specificity of the clonally expanded peripheral T cells was not determined. Partial responders in the 0.1-3.0 mg/kg groups had among the lowest normalized peripheral clonal expansion, especially among CD8+ T cells. Low levels of normalized T-cell clonal expansion were also seen in some nonresponding patients.

The trial excluded patients who had a history of autoimmune disease or were on systemic immunosuppression. Peripheral blood for TCR sequencing was drawn from every dose cohort at baseline, at cycle 4 day 1 and at cycle 7 day 1. The samples were taken from a phase I, first-in-human, multicenter, open-label dose-escalation trial of ivuxolimab. Adults with locally advanced or metastatic head and neck squamous cell, hepatocellular, melanoma or renal cell carcinoma were enrolled in the trial. Before TCR sequencing, CD4+ T cells and CD8+ T cells were sorted from peripheral blood as separate populations. At the junction V is shortened by 5 bases and J by 12 bases, with 41 bases in between. The germline V gene supplies CDR1 SGHVS and CDR2 FNYEAQ. The CDR3 starts with the cysteine, ends with the phenylalanine, and has 21 residues. Just CDR3 DNA is preserved here, 63 bases in frame from base 1. This clone was detected once. The clone's antigen remains unknown. No much larger clone exists at a distance of one base, and base qualities are not known.

Genomic DNA was isolated from the sorted cells so that the TCRbeta CDR3 region could be sequenced. The immunoSEQ Assay was used to sequence the TCRbeta CDR3 regions. TCRdb provides this immuneACCESS table in a form limited to in-frame rearrangements. Some clones are lacking; in checked studies, under half of them reflect an unresolved V gene, and why the rest are absent is not known. Across this sample there are about 70,000 clones, with about 73% seen only once. Around 5% of the sample goes to the ten largest clones. The receptor was isolated from an adult with an advanced solid tumor such as melanoma, head and neck, liver or kidney cancer. The V gene is TRBV7-6 and the J gene is TRBJ2-1, with TRBD2 as a weak D call on 5 bases. Sample: CD4+ or CD8+ T cells sorted from blood, taken in a trial of the OX40 agonist ivuxolimab. The DNA reads TGTGCCAGCAGCCTTAGAATGCCCACTTCCCTTAGTGCGGGCCGAGCAATTGTGCAGTTCTTC. Its protein is CASSLRMPTSLSAGRAIVQFF.